The next 13 T cell receptor beta chains were all read from a single sample in a study of control samples from healthy donors and cancer patients. Clones were read by immunoSEQ multiplex PCR, and TCRdb kept only the in-frame ones, dropping some. The sample yields roughly 30,000 clones, approximately 95% seen once. Source material: PBMCs. Every receptor here comes from a man aged 35 to 55 with colorectal cancer.

This sequence joins TRBV6-1 and TRBJ2-3; 14 positions match TRBD2. CDR1 and CDR2 (germline): MNHNS, SASEGT. After removal of 7 bases from V and 5 bases from J, the junction contained 2 bases not matched to a gene. The CDR3 is 14 residues long. This CDR3 reads CASKGTSGGDTQYF. The CDR3 coding sequence is TGTGCCAGCAAAGGGACTAGCGGGGGAGATACGCAGTATTTT.

The genes are TRBV5-1 and TRBJ2-2; TRBD2 is a possible D gene (6 bases). The CDR3 runs to 15 residues. Germline V gene sequence: CDR1 SGHRS, CDR2 YFSETQ. Trimming shortened V by 0 bases and J by 3 bases, and 9 bases separated the two germline ends. CDR3: CASSLVGGDTGELFF. Written as DNA, the CDR3 is TGCGCCAGCAGCTTGGTTGGCGGGGACACCGGGGAGCTGTTTTTT. Using reference TRBV5-1 and TRBJ2-2 for the parts outside the CDR3, the full variable domain is KAGVTQTPRYLIKTRGQQVTLSCSPISGHRSVSWYQQTPGQGLQFLFEYFSETQRNKGNFPGRFSGRQFSNSRSEMNVSTLELGDSALYLCASSLVGGDTGELFFGEGSRLTVL.

The chain combines TRBV5-1 with TRBJ1-3; TRBD1 matches at 7 bases. The length of the CDR3 is 17 residues. CDR1 and CDR2 (germline): SGHRS, YFSETQ. Trimming cost V 4 bases and J 0 bases; bases outside gene matches: 10. CDR3 sequence (DNA): TGCGCCAGCAGCCAAACCGGGACAGCGAACTCTGGAAACACCATATATTTT. Translation: CASSQTGTANSGNTIYF.

This chain connects TRBV3-1 (or the pseudogene TRBV3-2) to TRBJ2-1; 11 positions match TRBD2. In germline, CDR1 is LGHDT, CDR2 YNNKEL (reference sequence). V trimming: 4 bases; J trimming: 9 bases; junction bases outside the gene matches: 11. The CDR3 spans 16 residues. CDR3 bases: TGTGCCAGCAGCCCCAGGGGACTAGCGGCCCCACGTGAGCAGTTCTTC. Translated: CASSPRGLAAPREQFF.

This chain links TRBV30 with TRBJ2-7, with 8 bases fitting TRBD2. Germline values: CDR1 GTSNPN, CDR2 SVGIG (reference sequence). The length of the CDR3 is 14 residues. With V trimmed by 3 bases and J by 6 bases, 10 bases remained unmatched. CDR3 loop: CAWRIGLAPSEQYF. CDR3 in DNA: TGTGCCTGGAGGATCGGACTAGCCCCCTCCGAGCAGTACTTC.

The chain couples TRBV7-9 to TRBJ1-2; no clear D. CDR3 length: 14 residues. Germline assignment: CDR1 SEHNR and CDR2 FQNEAQ (reference sequence). Trimming shortened V by 2 bases and J by 2 bases, and 9 bases separated the two germline ends. CDR3 in amino acids: CASSLLEENYGYTF. CDR3 nucleotide sequence: TGTGCCAGCAGCTTACTTGAGGAGAACTATGGCTACACCTTC.

CDR3 nucleotide sequence: TGTGCCACAACTAGCACAGATACGCAGTATTTT. Encoded protein: CATTSTDTQYF. The J gene is TRBJ2-3, the V gene TRBV27, with D hard to call. Germline V CDR1 and CDR2: MNHEY, SMNVEV (reference sequence). Between the trimmed V and J ends, which lost 10 bases and 0 bases, there was a span of 5 bases. CDR3 length: 11 amino acids.

The rearrangement joins TRBV29-1 to TRBJ2-2; the D call may be TRBD1 or TRBD2 (6 bases each). V was pared by 7 bases and J by 4 bases, with 13 bases between. Germline lookup yields CDR1 SQVTM and CDR2 ANQGSEA. The CDR3 spans 13 residues. The CDR3 nucleotides are TGCAGCGCCGGAGGGGGATTCACCGGGGAGCTGTTTTTT. The encoded protein is CSAGGGFTGELFF.

The V call is TRBV5-4, the J call TRBJ1-6; D ambiguous. The germline V gene has CDR1 SGHNT and CDR2 YYREEE (reference sequence). This CDR3 region has 13 residues. Between the trimmed V and J ends, which lost 0 bases and 9 bases, there was a span of 7 bases. The CDR3 reads CASSLGQSSPLHF. CDR3 sequence (DNA): TGTGCCAGCAGCTTGGGGCAGAGTTCACCCCTCCACTTT.

This chain connects TRBV30 to TRBJ2-6; D gene unclear. Trimming removed 4 bases at V and 0 bases at J, with 1 base between. This CDR3 is 12 amino acids long. The germline CDR1 and CDR2 sequences are GTSNPN and SVGIG (reference sequence). The CDR3 region has the DNA TGTGCCTGGAACTCTGGGGCCAACGTCCTGACTTTC. Its protein is CAWNSGANVLTF. Combining the CDR3 with reference TRBV30 and TRBJ2-6 gives the whole variable domain SQTIHQWPATLVQPVGSPLSLECTVEGTSNPNLYWYRQAAGRGLQLLFYSVGIGQISSEVPQNLSASRPQDRQFILSSKKLLLSDSGFYLCAWNSGANVLTFGAGSRLTVL.

The chain combines TRBV7-6 with TRBJ2-2; 9 bases map to TRBD1. Germline assignment: CDR1 SGHVS and CDR2 FNYEAQ. Germline trimming cut 4 bases from V and 2 bases from J; bases unmatched to any gene: 2. This CDR3 has 15 amino acids. The DNA for the CDR3 is TGTGCCAGCAGCTCGGGACAGGGCAACACCGGGGAGCTGTTTTTT. Translating it yields CASSSGQGNTGELFF.

The V call is TRBV5-4, the J call TRBJ2-7; 8 bases are shared with TRBD2. The CDR3 has 15 amino acids. The germline gives CDR1 SGHNT, CDR2 YYREEE (reference sequence). Trimming cost V 3 bases and J 1 base; bases outside gene matches: 6. In DNA, the CDR3 is TGTGCCAGCAGCTCCTCCACGGGGGGGTCCTACGAGCAGTACTTC. Residues: CASSSSTGGSYEQYF.

This clone was observed a few times. The chain couples TRBV19 to TRBJ1-2; 7 bases match TRBD1. Germline trimming cut 3 bases from V and 3 bases from J; bases unmatched to any gene: 1. The CDR3 runs 13 residues. Germline V gene sequence: CDR1 LNHDA, CDR2 SQIVND (reference sequence). CDR3 protein: CASSIDRDYGYTF. In DNA form, the CDR3 reads TGTGCCAGTAGTATCGACAGGGACTATGGCTACACCTTC.